These T cell receptor beta chains were read from a single sample in a study of blood T cell repertoires in COVID-19. The data were produced by immunoSEQ multiplex PCR, yet TCRdb's version contains in-frame clones alone and is incomplete. The sample contains around 71,000 clones, about 76% of which appear only once. The sample consisted of peripheral blood. Every receptor here comes from a woman of 80 years or more with active or convalescent COVID-19. The CDR3 runs from the conserved cysteine through the conserved F or W. A D gene is named only where the DNA matches it firmly. Some rows mark clone size as missing; the rest say once, few, many or name a class of expanded clone.

V	size	D	J	DNA	CDR3
TRBV11-2	few	.	TRBJ2-2	TGTGCCAGCAGCTTAGTCTACAACACCGGGGAGCTGTTTTTT	CASSLVYNTGELFF
TRBV13	.	.	TRBJ2-3	TGTGCCAGCAGCTTAGGACAGGGTGGCACAGATACGCAGTATTTT	CASSLGQGGTDTQYF
TRBV9	.	.	TRBJ1-2	TGTGCCAGCAGCCCAGAGGGGGAGCTCTATGGCTACACCTTC	CASSPEGELYGYTF
TRBV5-5	many	.	TRBJ2-7	TGTGCCAGCAGCTTGTCGCAGGGGCTGAACTACGAGCAGTACTTC	CASSLSQGLNYEQYF
TRBV10-3	.	TRBD2	TRBJ2-3	TGTGCCATCAGTTCGGGACTAAGCACAGATACGCAGTATTTT	CAISSGLSTDTQYF
TRBV2	.	TRBD2	TRBJ2-4	TGTGCCAGCAGTGAATCGTTCGGGGGGTGGAACATTCAGTACTTC	CASSESFGGWNIQYF
TRBV2	.	.	TRBJ2-1	TGTGCCAGGAAAGGTGGGGGCCTATCCTACAATGAGCAGTTCTTC	CARKGGGLSYNEQFF
TRBV2	.	.	TRBJ2-3	TGTGCCAGCAGTGGGGAACGGGGAGATACGCAGTATTTT	CASSGERGDTQYF
TRBV28	.	TRBD1	TRBJ1-4	TGTGCCAGCACACAAGGGACAGGGAAAGAAAAACTGTTTTTT	CASTQGTGKEKLFF
TRBV19	.	TRBD1	TRBJ1-5	TGTGCCAGTAGTCCTTTCCGGGACAGGGGAGGCAATCAGCCCCAGCATTTT	CASSPFRDRGGNQPQHF
TRBV27	.	.	TRBJ1-2	TGTGCCAGCAGAGATACCGGGTCAACTTATGGCTACACCTTC	CASRDTGSTYGYTF
TRBV6-2/TRBV6-3	few	.	TRBJ2-5	TGTGCCAGCAGTTACTTCTCGTACCAAGAGACCCAGTACTTC	CASSYFSYQETQYF
TRBV3-1/TRBV3-2	.	.	TRBJ1-5	TGTGCCAGCAGCCTGGGGTGGGGGCGGGATCAGCCCCAGCATTTT	CASSLGWGRDQPQHF
TRBV7-2	.	.	TRBJ2-7	TGTGCCAGCAGCTTAGGTAGCGGATCCAGCGAGCAGTACTTC	CASSLGSGSSEQYF
TRBV6-2/TRBV6-3	.	.	TRBJ2-4	TGTGCCAGCAGTTACTCGACCCGACAGGTCAAAAACATTCAGTACTTC	CASSYSTRQVKNIQYF
TRBV5-8	.	TRBD1	TRBJ1-6	TGTGCCAGCCCGGGACAGGGTTCGTGGGCCTCCTATAATTCACCCCTCCACTTT	CASPGQGSWASYNSPLHF
TRBV7-6	.	.	TRBJ1-1	TGTGCCAGCAGCTCTACGATGGACAAGAACACTGAAGCTTTCTTT	CASSSTMDKNTEAFF
TRBV4-3	once	.	TRBJ2-7	TGCGCCAGCAGCCAAGCCACTAGCTTCAGCTCCTACGAGCAGTACTTC	CASSQATSFSSYEQYF
TRBV7-2	.	TRBD1	TRBJ1-2	TGTGCCAGCAGCCCAACCCAGGGGGCGAATTCAGGCTACACCTTC	CASSPTQGANSGYTF
TRBV2	.	.	TRBJ1-5	TGTGCCACCAGGGGCAGTCCTAACCAGCCCCAGCATTTT	CATRGSPNQPQHF
TRBV19	.	TRBD1	TRBJ1-1	TGTGCCGTCCGCTCTGGGACAGGGGGCTTGGGCACTGAAGCTTTCTTT	CAVRSGTGGLGTEAFF
TRBV7-2	.	.	TRBJ2-3	TGTGCCAGCAGCTTAACCCGACGGGTCGATACGCAGTATTTT	CASSLTRRVDTQYF
TRBV11-2	.	TRBD1	TRBJ1-1	TGTGCCAGCAGCCCTGGACAGGGACCCAACACTGAAGCTTTCTTT	CASSPGQGPNTEAFF
TRBV5-1	.	.	TRBJ2-5	TGCGCCAGCAGCCGGTCTAGCGCCCAAGAGACCCAGTACTTC	CASSRSSAQETQYF
TRBV28	once	.	TRBJ1-1	TGTGCCAGCAGTTTCGGGAGGACCGCAGCTTTCTTT	CASSFGRTAAFF
TRBV6-5	once	.	TRBJ1-1	TGTGCCACCCGGGAAGGTACTGAAGCTTTCTTT	CATREGTEAFF
TRBV30	.	TRBD1	TRBJ1-4	TGTGCCGTTACCACCGGGACAGGGTATGAAAAACTGTTTTTT	CAVTTGTGYEKLFF
TRBV3-1/TRBV3-2	.	.	TRBJ1-2	TGTGCCAGCAGCCAAGATCGAGGCAGTTTGAGGGGCTACACCTTC	CASSQDRGSLRGYTF
TRBV6-5	few	.	TRBJ1-3	TGTGCCAGCGAGGCTGTTGGAAACACCATATATTTT	CASEAVGNTIYF
TRBV6-5	.	TRBD1	TRBJ1-2	TGTGCCAGCAGGACAGGGGACGACTATGGCTACACCTTC	CASRTGDDYGYTF
TRBV5-8	once	.	TRBJ1-1	TGTGCCAGCAGCATCACAGGGATAACTGAAGCTTTCTTT	CASSITGITEAFF
TRBV11-2	.	TRBD1	TRBJ2-2	TGTGCCAGCAGCTACACAGGGGCGTACACCGGGGAGCTGTTTTTT	CASSYTGAYTGELFF
TRBV2	.	.	TRBJ2-7	TGTGCCAGCGGGGAGGGGGCCTACGAGCAGTACTTC	CASGEGAYEQYF
TRBV2	.	.	TRBJ1-3	TGTGCCAGCAGGCAGGGAAACACCATATATTTT	CASRQGNTIYF
TRBV15	few	TRBD1	TRBJ1-5	TGTGCCACCAGCAGAGATTTAACAGGGGGCCAGCCCCAGCATTTT	CATSRDLTGGQPQHF
TRBV30	.	TRBD1	TRBJ1-4	TGTGCCGGTCAAAAGGGACAGTTTAATGAAAAACTGTTTTTT	CAGQKGQFNEKLFF